The clone carrying this T cell receptor beta chain was picked up many times. The antigen is undetermined. Per germline, CDR1 SEHNR and CDR2 FQNEAQ (reference sequence). The CDR3 loop spans 14 amino acids. Trimming cost V 5 bases and J 6 bases, with 11 bases left between them. The record originates from a study of T cell repertoires in cytomegalovirus infection. Turning to the study itself: Public signatures in TCR beta pointed to CMV infection and matching HLA type. Study outcomes and limitations: It was HLA-C-restricted CMV-specific TCR beta clonotypes that dominated the response ex vivo. Based on cumulative public TCR beta family frequency, carriers of CMV plus the relevant HLA were identified.

One entry per CDR3 protein results from TCRdb running MiXCR on the reads. The repertoire has about 300,000 distinct CDR3 sequences, about a tenth of them found once; the top ten carry more than 2.5%. V gene TRBV7-9 combines with J gene TRBJ1-6; possibly TRBD1 for D (6 bases). Source material: PBMCs. The receptor's source is a human donor in good health (CMV status not recorded). Some clones in this sample may be carry-over from other donors' samples. DNA of the CDR3: TGTGCCAGCAGCCGAGGGGGGGCTAATTCACCCCTCCACTTT. Its protein product is CASSRGGANSPLHF.